Following are 5 T cell receptor delta chains from one sample sequenced in a study of delta chains in infants with herpesvirus infections. TCR cDNA was made from PBMC RNA with gamma- and delta-chain-specific primers. TCRdb redid the clone calls on the RT-PCR reads with CATT. The table has under 1,500 delta-chain clones, roughly 8.2% seen once. This material consisted of peripheral blood, taken at time point 2 of longitudinal follow-up. These receptors came from a human donor who was a Ugandan infant, either HIV-exposed or HIV-unexposed (not recorded which).

This clone was recorded a few times. The assigned J gene is TRDJ1, but the V gene is uncalled; the table assigns TRDD3, which was not confirmed against the DNA. CDR3 length: 22 amino acids. The DNA for the CDR3 is TGTGCTACGGACGGATGTTGGTCGGTACTGTACTGGGGGATTTTTGACACCGATAAACTCATCTTT. This gives the protein CATDGCWSVLYWGIFDTDKLIF.

This chain uses TRDV2 with TRDJ3; 13 positions match TRDD3. J was trimmed by 0 bases and V by 3 bases; bases with no gene match: 10. Germline CDR1 GEAIGNYY, CDR2 EKD. This CDR3 is 21 amino acids long. The CDR3 bases are TGTGCCTGTGACTCCGTACTGGGGGATACGCAGGGCTCCTGGGACACCCGACAGATGTTTTTC. Its protein product is CACDSVLGDTQGSWDTRQMFF.

The sample holds a few counts of this clone. This rearrangement joins TRDV1 to TRDJ1; TRDD3 aligns across 7 bases. CDR3 length: 20 amino acids. The germline CDR1 and CDR2 sequences are TSWWSYY and QGS. V dropped 4 bases and J dropped 9; count of bases not matched to a gene: 29. For the CDR3, the DNA is TGTGCTCTTGGGGCAAGAAAACCCTACCAACCCGGGGATAAAAGGGAGGAACTCATCTTT. Amino acid sequence: CALGARKPYQPGDKREELIF.

Within the sample, this clone is large. Other DNA sequences in the sample encode the same CDR3. V is TRDV3 and J is TRDJ1, with 11 bases fitting TRDD3. The J gene was not available in TCRdb and was assigned here by matching the DNA to germline segments. V lost 4 bases and J lost 5; bases outside the gene matches: 24. The CDR3 has 19 amino acids. The germline CDR1 and CDR2 sequences are TVYSNPD and GDNSRS (reference sequence). The CDR3 region has the DNA TGTGCCTCCATCCCGCCCCCCTCGCTGGGGGATACAGGGGAGGATAAACTCATCTTT. Translation gives CASIPPPSLGDTGEDKLIF. The full variable domain, rest sourced from reference TRDV3 and TRDJ1, is CDKVTQSSPDQTVASGSEVVLLCTYDTVYSNPDLFWYRIRPDYSFQFVFYGDNSRSEGADFTQGRFSVKHILTQKAFHLVISPVRTEDSATYYCASIPPPSLGDTGEDKLIFGKGTRVTVEP.

This clone was found a few times. Other nucleotide sequences from this sample produce the same CDR3. The chain is built from TRAV29/DV5 and TRDJ1, with TRDD3 matching over 10 bases. This CDR3 is built from 18 residues. The germline CDR1 and CDR2 sequences are NSMFDY and ISSIKDK. J lost 2 bases, V lost 1 base, and 14 bases had no gene match. CDR3 bases: TGTGCAGCAAGCCTACTGACTGGGGGATTCCCGTATACCGATAAACTCATCTTT. Protein product: CAASLLTGGFPYTDKLIF.